This T cell receptor (beta chain) was recorded in a study of blood T cells in healthy people across ages. Study results and limitations: Donor CMV infection status was unknown, possibly confounding age-related changes in expanded clonotypes.

This clonotype has more than one count but fewer than ten. Its antigen remains unidentified. The germline gives CDR1 SGHNT, CDR2 YENEEA. There are 12 residues in the CDR3. The V end lost 0 bases, the J end lost 6 bases, and 2 bases lay between the germline ends. It was with a sample-barcoded 5' primer and a J-beta primer mix that a second PCR of about 6 to 12 cycles was run. TCRdb re-derived calls from the 5' RACE reads in MiXCR, one entry per CDR3 protein. This table holds about 1.5 million distinct CDR3 sequences, around 40% found once. Sequenced material: blood. The TCR originated in a young woman in good health. This rearrangement joins TRBV11-3 to TRBJ2-2, with no clear D. The DNA of the CDR3 is TGTGCCAGCAGCTTAGACCCCGGGGAGCTGTTTTTT. It specifies CASSLDPGELFF.